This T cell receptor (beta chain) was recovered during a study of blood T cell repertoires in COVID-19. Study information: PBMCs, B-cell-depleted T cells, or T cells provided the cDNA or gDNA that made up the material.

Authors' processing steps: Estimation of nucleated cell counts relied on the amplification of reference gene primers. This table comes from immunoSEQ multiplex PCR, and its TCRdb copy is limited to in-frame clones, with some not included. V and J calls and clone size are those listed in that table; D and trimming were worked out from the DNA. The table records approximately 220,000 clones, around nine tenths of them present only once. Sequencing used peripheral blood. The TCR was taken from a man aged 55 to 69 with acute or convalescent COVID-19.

The CDR3 DNA is TGTGCCAGCAGCCCGACACAGCCCCCTAACTATGGCTACACCTTC. Amino acids: CASSPTQPPNYGYTF. The V gene is TRBV3-1 (or the pseudogene TRBV3-2), the J gene TRBJ1-2; D is unresolved. With 4 bases removed from V and 0 bases from J, the gap between germline ends came to 12 bases. The CDR3 is made up of 15 amino acids. CDR1 LGHDT and CDR2 YNNKEL come from the germline V gene (reference sequence).